The 5 T cell receptor beta chains reported below all come from one sample, sequenced in a study of human T cells and chemical hapten exposure. TCRdb redid the calling of the RACE reads with MiXCR, one entry per CDR3 protein. The sample includes roughly 97,000 distinct CDR3 sequences, around a quarter seen only once; the top ten take about 9.4%. Specified time point: patch test 3, about 24 weeks after DPC sensitization. Treatment reported: therapeutic diphenylcyclopropenone sensitization with weekly scalp DPC. Specimen: whole blood, collected in connection with sensitization to the hapten diphenylcyclopropenone (DPC). The source is a man aged 40-49 years with alopecia areata. Some clones in this sample may be carry-over from other donors' samples.

This clonotype appeared a few times. The chain is built from TRBV20-1 and TRBJ1-1; D gene uncertain. The V gene's germline CDR1 is DFQATT and CDR2 SNEGSKA (reference sequence). The CDR3 extends over 14 amino acids. V was pared by 4 bases and J by 4 bases, with 16 bases between. DNA of the CDR3: TGCAGTGCTACCCGAGGGCTTTTAGGCACTGAAGCTTTCTTT. Its translation: CSATRGLLGTEAFF.

This chain links TRBV24-1 with TRBJ2-2; D is ambiguous. The CDR3 spans 16 residues. V lost 1 base, J lost 0 bases, and 8 bases lay in between. Germline CDR1 and CDR2: KGHDR and SFDVKD. The CDR3 is CATSDFKQSNTGELFF. CDR3 in DNA: TGTGCCACCAGTGATTTTAAACAGTCGAACACCGGGGAGCTGTTTTTT.

The chain is built from TRBV7-9 and TRBJ2-6; D gene ambiguous. Germline V lookup: CDR1 SEHNR, CDR2 FQNEAQ (reference sequence). This CDR3 region has 16 residues. V was shortened by 3 bases and J by 0 bases, with 9 bases between the two germline ends. CDR3 amino acids: CASSFAAISGANVLTF. The CDR3 DNA sequence: TGTGCCAGCAGCTTCGCTGCAATCTCTGGGGCCAACGTCCTGACTTTC.

This clonotype was observed a few times. The J gene is TRBJ1-2, the V gene TRBV6-5, with 7 bases lining up with TRBD1. This CDR3 comprises 13 residues. The V gene's germline CDR1 is MNHEY and CDR2 SVGAGI. V dropped 2 bases and J dropped 7; count of bases not matched to a gene: 4. CDR3 coding DNA: TGTGCCAGCAGTTACCTACAGGGGACTGGCTACACCTTC. Protein: CASSYLQGTGYTF.

In this sample, this clonotype turned up a few times. The chain employs TRBV11-2 and TRBJ2-3; a weak D match, TRBD2 (5 bases). This CDR3 has 15 amino acids. In germline, CDR1 is SGHAT, CDR2 FQNNGV. Trimming shortened V by 6 bases and J by 0 bases, and 13 bases separated the two germline ends. CDR3 sequence: CASSQQPGSTDTQYF. CDR3 nucleotide sequence: TGTGCCAGCAGTCAACAGCCGGGAAGCACAGATACGCAGTATTTT.